The entry below gives a single TCR beta chain sequence along with its context. Using immunoSEQ multiplex PCR, the repertoire was profiled, and TCRdb retains in-frame clones only, with some absent. The sample lists roughly 70,000 clones; 85% to 95% were seen once. The data were obtained in a study of control samples from healthy donors and cancer patients. Sequenced input: blood. The clonotype originates from a woman in her 30s in good health.

DNA of the CDR3: TGTGCCAGCAGTAGGATCAAGACAGGGTATGGAGGTGAAAAACTGTTTTTT. It yields the protein CASSRIKTGYGGEKLFF. This chain uses TRBV6-2 or TRBV6-3 with TRBJ1-4; 7 bases align to TRBD1. Trimming removed 5 bases from V and 7 bases from J; junction bases left unmatched: 16. CDR1 and CDR2 (germline): MNHEY, SVGEGT. This CDR3 has 17 amino acids.